The 28 T cell receptor beta chains given below trace back to one sample, sequenced in a study of blood T cell repertoires in COVID-19. Some clones are missing from TCRdb's copy, which holds only in-frame ones; the method was immunoSEQ multiplex PCR. This sample carries 150,000 to 200,000 clones, 82% of them seen once, and the ten largest clones take approximately 8.7%. Sequencing was done on a sample of peripheral blood. These receptors originate from a woman aged 70-85 years with acute or convalescent COVID-19.

A word on this clone: The junction and the germline gene differ at one end; a read error may be behind it. The rearrangement links TRBV4-3 to TRBJ2-3, with 12 bases aligning to TRBD2. This CDR3 contains 18 residues. The germline gives CDR1 LGHNA, CDR2 YSLEER. CDR3 sequence reads: CASSQGGGLAGLEDTQYF. DNA for the CDR3: TGCGCCAGCAGTCAAGGGGGCGGACTAGCGGGATTGGAAGATACGCAGTATTTT.

The gene calls are TRBV9 and TRBJ1-2; D is possibly TRBD1 (5 bases). Germline V CDR1 and CDR2: SGDLS, YYNGEE. This CDR3 region has 14 residues. V was cut by 4 bases and J by 5 bases, with 15 bases left in between. The CDR3 DNA is TGTGCCAGCAGCTTTACCCAGGGAAGTTATGGCTACACCTTC. Its protein is CASSFTQGSYGYTF.

The rearrangement joins TRBV7-9 to TRBJ2-5; D unclear. V was clipped by 2 bases and J by 4 bases, with 14 bases between them. The length of the CDR3 is 15 residues. Germline CDR1 reads SEHNR; CDR2 reads FQNEAQ (reference sequence). CDR3 nucleotides: TGTGCCAGCAGCTTACGCGTAGCCACACCAGAGACCCAGTACTTC. Its protein product is CASSLRVATPETQYF.

The rearrangement uses TRBV19 and TRBJ2-3; the D gene is possibly TRBD2 (7 bases). With 3 bases removed from V and 4 bases from J, the gap between germline ends came to 14 bases. The germline V gene has CDR1 LNHDA and CDR2 SQIVND (reference sequence). The length of the CDR3 is 15 residues. CDR3 sequence reads: CASSISGGASDTQYF. The CDR3 coding sequence is TGTGCCAGTAGTATCTCGGGGGGCGCGTCAGATACGCAGTATTTT.

The J gene is TRBJ1-1, the V gene TRBV29-1; 8 bases are a match to TRBD1. The germline gives CDR1 SQVTM, CDR2 ANQGSEA. Trimming cost V 7 bases and J 7 bases; bases outside gene matches: 11. The length of the CDR3 is 13 residues. CDR3 in amino acids: CSATPTGALEAFF. The DNA for the CDR3 is TGCAGCGCCACCCCGACAGGGGCGCTTGAAGCTTTCTTT. Filled out from reference TRBV29-1 and TRBJ1-1, the complete variable domain reads SAVISQKPSRDICQRGTSLTIQCQVDSQVTMMFWYRQQPGQSLTLIATANQGSEATYESGFVIDKFPISRPNLTFSTLTVSNMSPEDSSIYLCSATPTGALEAFFGQGTRLTVV.

The chain uses TRBV27 and TRBJ1-1; perhaps TRBD1 as D (6 bases). The germline V gene encodes CDR1 MNHEY and CDR2 SMNVEV (reference sequence). Trimming removed 5 bases at V and 4 bases at J, with 14 bases between. The CDR3 has 14 amino acids. The CDR3 loop is CASSLARDTTEAFF. The CDR3 DNA sequence: TGTGCCAGCAGTCTGGCCCGGGACACCACTGAAGCTTTCTTT.

The genes are TRBV2 and TRBJ2-3; possible D gene TRBD1, 5 bases. Deletions cut 4 bases from V and 1 base from J, with 6 bases between. This CDR3 spans 13 amino acids. From germline, CDR1 is SNHLY and CDR2 FYNNEI. The CDR3 nucleotides are TGTGCCAGCAGTGTGACAGGCACAGATACGCAGTATTTT. Its protein is CASSVTGTDTQYF.

The chain employs TRBV5-1 and TRBJ2-1; TRBD1 aligns across 7 bases. The germline V gene encodes CDR1 SGHRS and CDR2 YFSETQ. J lost 6 bases, V lost 4 bases, and 10 bases had no gene match. The CDR3 runs 15 residues. Here the CDR3 DNA reads TGCGCCAGCAGCCCGGCGACAGGGTGGGCCAATGAGCAGTTCTTC. It is translated as CASSPATGWANEQFF.

The rearrangement uses TRBV9 and TRBJ1-4; possible D gene TRBD1, 5 bases. V lost 2 bases, J lost 6 bases, and 11 bases lay in between. CDR3 length: 14 residues. CDR1 is SGDLS and CDR2 is YYNGEE in the germline V gene. The CDR3 spells CASSVSGLDEKLFF. DNA of the CDR3: TGTGCCAGCAGCGTCTCAGGGTTGGATGAAAAACTGTTTTTT.

The chain has TRBV5-1 and TRBJ2-6, with a tentative D call TRBD1 (5 bases). Germline lookup yields CDR1 SGHRS and CDR2 YFSETQ. Trimming took 9 bases from V and 4 from J, leaving 14 bases between them. The CDR3 contains 14 residues. CDR3 coding DNA: TGCGCCACCAAAGGGGTTCTGGGGGCCAACGTCCTGACTTTC. This codes for CATKGVLGANVLTF.

V and J are TRBV30 and TRBJ1-2; D is possibly TRBD1 (6 bases). CDR1 and CDR2 (germline): GTSNPN, SVGIG (reference sequence). V lost 2 bases and J 6 bases, leaving 13 bases between the germline ends. The CDR3 covers 13 residues. Here the CDR3 reads CAWSMTGNDGYTF. CDR3 coding DNA: TGTGCCTGGAGTATGACAGGAAATGATGGCTACACCTTC.

This sequence joins TRBV6-5 and TRBJ2-7; D may be TRBD1 (6 bases). The CDR3 sequence is 14 residues long. V was clipped by 2 bases and J by 4 bases, with 12 bases between them. The V gene's germline CDR1 is MNHEY and CDR2 SVGAGI. The CDR3 region is CASSYLRTAYEQYF. The CDR3 DNA is TGTGCCAGCAGTTACCTTAGGACAGCTTACGAGCAGTACTTC.

This chain connects TRBV5-1 to TRBJ2-1; 9 bases map to TRBD1. The V segment lost 3 bases and the J segment 8 bases; nucleotides outside the gene matches: 3. CDR1 is SGHRS, CDR2 YFSETQ, per germline. The CDR3 extends over 13 amino acids. The CDR3 coding sequence is TGCGCCAGCAGCTGGGGACAGGGCGATGAGCAGTTCTTC. Its translation is CASSWGQGDEQFF. The variable domain in full, with the rest retrieved from reference TRBV5-1 and TRBJ2-1, is KAGVTQTPRYLIKTRGQQVTLSCSPISGHRSVSWYQQTPGQGLQFLFEYFSETQRNKGNFPGRFSGRQFSNSRSEMNVSTLELGDSALYLCASSWGQGDEQFFGPGTRLTVL.

The chain joins TRBV4-1 to TRBJ1-2; 8 bases are shared with TRBD1. Germline assignment: CDR1 MGHRA and CDR2 YSYEKL. V was clipped by 1 base and J by 3 bases; unmatched bases: 4. The CDR3 spans 15 residues. The CDR3 coding sequence is TGCGCCAGCAGCCAAGCCCAGGGGGCGGACTATGGCTACACCTTC. Translating gives CASSQAQGADYGYTF.

The chain has TRBV7-3 and TRBJ2-4; possibly TRBD2 for D (5 bases). The CDR3 contains 18 residues. The V gene's germline CDR1 is SGHTA and CDR2 FQGTGA. Trimming took off 3 bases at V and 0 bases at J, with 18 bases between the two ends. The CDR3 DNA reads TGTGCCAGCAGCTTGGAGGCCCGATCCTCTCTAGCCAAAAACATTCAGTACTTC. This codes for CASSLEARSSLAKNIQYF.

The chain couples TRBV11-3 to TRBJ2-2, with D possibly being TRBD1 (5 bases). The CDR3 is made up of 17 amino acids. Trimming stripped 5 bases from V and 0 bases from J, with 16 bases between. Germline CDR1 reads SGHNT; CDR2 reads YENEEA. CDR3 in amino acids: CASSSPGQGPNTGELFF. Here the CDR3 DNA reads TGTGCCAGCAGCAGTCCAGGGCAGGGTCCGAACACCGGGGAGCTGTTTTTT.

The sample holds one count of this clone. The chain is built from TRBV27 and TRBJ1-1; TRBD1 matches 8 bases. V was pared by 7 bases and J by 4 bases, with 5 bases of the junction left unmatched. CDR1 is MNHEY and CDR2 is SMNVEV in the germline V gene (reference sequence). This CDR3 is 13 amino acids long. The CDR3, as DNA: TGTGCCAGCAACTTCGACAGGGGCACTGAAGCTTTCTTT. Amino acids: CASNFDRGTEAFF.

J is TRBJ1-1 and V is TRBV30; no clear D. V lost 5 bases and J lost 1, with 14 bases in between. The CDR3 has 14 amino acids. Germline CDR1 and CDR2: GTSNPN and SVGIG (reference sequence). As DNA, the CDR3 is TGTGCCTGGTTGAGGCCGAAGCCGAACACTGAAGCTTTCTTT. It is translated as CAWLRPKPNTEAFF.

The chain carries TRBV4-3 and TRBJ2-3; possible D gene TRBD1, 5 bases. The CDR3 length is 19 residues. V gave up 0 bases and J gave up 2 bases, with 21 bases separating them. Germline-derived CDR1 and CDR2 are LGHNA and YSLEER. The CDR3 nucleotides read TGCGCCAGCAGCCAAGATTGGAAAAACGTGGCAGGGATCACAGATACGCAGTATTTT. It specifies CASSQDWKNVAGITDTQYF.

CDR3 sequence reads: CATSRELGSNTEAFF. CDR3 in DNA: TGTGCCACCAGCAGAGAGTTGGGGAGTAACACTGAAGCTTTCTTT. The genes are TRBV15 and TRBJ1-1; no firm D call. Germline CDR1 reads LNHNV; CDR2 reads YYDKDF (reference sequence). With 0 bases removed from V and 2 bases from J, the gap between germline ends came to 10 bases. The CDR3 totals 15 residues.

CDR3 amino acids: CAWSFSTGELFF. The CDR3 DNA is TGTGCCTGGAGTTTTAGCACCGGGGAGCTGTTTTTT. The genes are TRBV30 and TRBJ2-2; D is uncertain. With 2 bases removed from V and 4 bases from J, the gap between germline ends came to 5 bases. CDR1 is GTSNPN, CDR2 SVGIG, per germline (reference sequence). The CDR3 sequence is 12 residues long.

The rearrangement links TRBV5-6 to TRBJ1-2; TRBD1 agrees at 7 bases. The CDR3 loop spans 15 amino acids. Germline V gives CDR1 SGHDT, CDR2 YYEEEE. The J segment lost 4 bases and the V segment lost 1 base, leaving 7 bases of the junction unmatched. The CDR3 spells CASSLLDRTLYGYTF. The CDR3 nucleotides read TGTGCCAGCAGCTTGTTGGACAGGACCCTCTATGGCTACACCTTC.

This chain uses TRBV7-2 with TRBJ1-2; 9 bases agree with TRBD1. The trim removed 7 bases at V and 0 bases at J, leaving 12 bases unmatched. This CDR3 has 17 residues. Germline V gene sequence: CDR1 SGHTA, CDR2 FQGNSA. The CDR3 is CASNPRDRVGTNYGYTF. CDR3 sequence (DNA): TGTGCCAGCAACCCTCGGGACAGGGTAGGGACTAACTATGGCTACACCTTC.

This clone was seen a handful of times. The chain is built from TRBV28 and TRBJ2-7; D gene ambiguous. CDR3 length: 14 amino acids. Germline values: CDR1 MDHEN, CDR2 SYDVKM. The V and J ends lost 3 bases and 3 bases respectively, with 12 bases between them. CDR3 amino acids: CASSLAGLGYEQYF. The CDR3 DNA is TGTGCCAGCAGTTTGGCAGGATTGGGCTACGAGCAGTACTTC. The variable domain in full, with the rest retrieved from reference TRBV28 and TRBJ2-7, is DVKVTQSSRYLVKRTGEKVFLECVQDMDHENMFWYRQDPGLGLRLIYFSYDVKMKEKGDIPEGYSVSREKKERFSLILESASTNQTSMYLCASSLAGLGYEQYFGPGTRLTVT.

V is TRBV2 and J is TRBJ2-7; no reliable D call. The V gene lost 3 bases and the J gene lost 0 bases, with 12 bases spanning the gap. The CDR3 has 15 residues. Looked up from germline, CDR1 is SNHLY and CDR2 is FYNNEI. The CDR3, as DNA: TGTGCCAGCAGTGAGCAGAACCCCCTCTCCTACGAGCAGTACTTC. Translation: CASSEQNPLSYEQYF.

The V call is TRBV2, the J call TRBJ1-5; weak D call: TRBD1 (5 bases). This CDR3 has 16 residues. V gave up 4 bases and J gave up 9 bases, with 22 bases separating them. In germline, CDR1 is SNHLY, CDR2 FYNNEI. The CDR3 protein is CASSVMQGTTGSPQHF. For the CDR3, the DNA is TGTGCCAGCAGTGTCATGCAGGGCACCACCGGATCGCCCCAGCATTTT.

This clone came up once. The chain couples TRBV7-9 to TRBJ1-5; 7 bases agree with TRBD1. V shed 1 base, J shed 3 bases, and the junction held 9 bases outside the gene matches. The CDR3 consists of 17 residues. CDR1 is SEHNR, CDR2 FQNEAQ, per germline (reference sequence). CDR3: CASSLGPRQGLNQPQHF. The CDR3 DNA sequence: TGTGCCAGCAGCTTAGGCCCCCGACAGGGACTCAATCAGCCCCAGCATTTT.

The chain links TRBV30 to TRBJ2-1, with D maybe TRBD1 (6 bases). Between the trimmed V and J ends, which lost 2 bases and 9 bases, there was a span of 17 bases. Germline V gene sequence: CDR1 GTSNPN, CDR2 SVGIG (reference sequence). The CDR3 covers 14 residues. The CDR3 loop is CAWSLFRGGSEQFF. The CDR3 coding sequence is TGTGCCTGGAGTCTCTTCAGGGGTGGTAGTGAGCAGTTCTTC.